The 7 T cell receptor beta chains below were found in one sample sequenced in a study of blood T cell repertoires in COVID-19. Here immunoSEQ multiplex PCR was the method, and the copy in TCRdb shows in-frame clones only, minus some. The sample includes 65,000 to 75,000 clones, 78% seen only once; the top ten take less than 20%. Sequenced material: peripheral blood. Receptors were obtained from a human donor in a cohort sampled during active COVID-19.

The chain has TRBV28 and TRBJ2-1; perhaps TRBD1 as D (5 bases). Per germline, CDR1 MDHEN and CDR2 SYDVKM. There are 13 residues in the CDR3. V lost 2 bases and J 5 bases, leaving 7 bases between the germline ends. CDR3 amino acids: CASSLGANNEQFF. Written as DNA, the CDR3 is TGTGCCAGCAGTTTAGGGGCCAACAATGAGCAGTTCTTC. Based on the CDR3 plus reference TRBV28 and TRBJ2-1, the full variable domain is DVKVTQSSRYLVKRTGEKVFLECVQDMDHENMFWYRQDPGLGLRLIYFSYDVKMKEKGDIPEGYSVSREKKERFSLILESASTNQTSMYLCASSLGANNEQFFGPGTRLTVL.

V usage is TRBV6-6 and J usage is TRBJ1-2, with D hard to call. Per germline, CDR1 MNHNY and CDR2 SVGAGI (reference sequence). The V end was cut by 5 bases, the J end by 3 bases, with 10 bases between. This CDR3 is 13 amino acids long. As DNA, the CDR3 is TGTGCCAGCAGTCGCAACGGGGACTATGGCTACACCTTC. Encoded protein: CASSRNGDYGYTF.

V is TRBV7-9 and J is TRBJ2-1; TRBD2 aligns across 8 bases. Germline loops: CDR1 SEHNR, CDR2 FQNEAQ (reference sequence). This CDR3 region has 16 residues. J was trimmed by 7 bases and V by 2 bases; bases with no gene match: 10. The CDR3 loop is CASSLISGLDMNEQFF. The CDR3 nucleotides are TGTGCCAGCAGCTTAATCTCGGGACTAGATATGAATGAGCAGTTCTTC.

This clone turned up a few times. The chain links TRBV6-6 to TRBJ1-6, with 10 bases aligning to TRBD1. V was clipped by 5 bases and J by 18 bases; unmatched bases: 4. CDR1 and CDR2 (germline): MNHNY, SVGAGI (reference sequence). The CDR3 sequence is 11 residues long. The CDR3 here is CASSPGQGTHF. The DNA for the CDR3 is TGTGCCAGCAGTCCGGGACAGGGGACCCACTTT.

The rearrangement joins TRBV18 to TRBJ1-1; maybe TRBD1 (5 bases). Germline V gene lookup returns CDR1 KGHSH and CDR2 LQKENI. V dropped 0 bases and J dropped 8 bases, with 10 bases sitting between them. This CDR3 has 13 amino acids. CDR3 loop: CASSPPRDPEAFF. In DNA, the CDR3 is TGTGCCAGCTCACCACCCAGGGATCCGGAAGCTTTCTTT. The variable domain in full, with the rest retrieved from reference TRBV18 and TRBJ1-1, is NAGVMQNPRHLVRRRGQEARLRCSPMKGHSHVYWYRQLPEEGLKFMVYLQKENIIDESGMPKERFSAEFPKEGPSILRIQQVVRGDSAAYFCASSPPRDPEAFFGQGTRLTVV.

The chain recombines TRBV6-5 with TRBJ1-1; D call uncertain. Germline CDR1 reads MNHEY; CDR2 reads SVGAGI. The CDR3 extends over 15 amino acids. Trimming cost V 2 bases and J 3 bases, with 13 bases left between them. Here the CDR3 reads CASSYAARRDTEAFF. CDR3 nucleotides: TGTGCCAGCAGTTACGCCGCCCGGCGGGACACTGAAGCTTTCTTT.

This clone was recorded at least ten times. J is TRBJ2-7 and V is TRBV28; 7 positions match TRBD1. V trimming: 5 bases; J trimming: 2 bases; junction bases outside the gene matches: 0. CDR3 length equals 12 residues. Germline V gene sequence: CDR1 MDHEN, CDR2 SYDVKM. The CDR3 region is CASSGTAYEQYF. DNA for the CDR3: TGTGCCAGCAGTGGGACAGCCTACGAGCAGTACTTC.